This T cell receptor (beta chain) came from a study of shared clonotypes between healthy human individuals (dated by TCRdb to 2019 to 2021). Context from the whole study: A few men and a couple of women, aged 18 to 49 years, made up the cohort. For each donor, CD4 naive and CD4 memory were each given three plates, CD8 naive was given two plates, and CD8 memory was given one plate. To estimate repertoire size and how much clonotypes are shared between individuals, the study performed deep sequencing of blood TCR repertoires from about 5 healthy adults. To increase sequencing depth and limit assay-specific biases, TCR repertoire library preparation and sequencing were carried out by different laboratories using diverse techniques. Between about 0.8 and 9 billion PBMCs per donor were obtained by leukapheresis.

TCR CDR3 regions were amplified from genomic DNA by multiplex PCR using the deep immunoSEQ assay. Extracted genomic DNA from each cell subset was distributed evenly across all wells of several immunoSEQ 96-well plates, and each plate was treated as a replicate. For sorted subsets, roughly 200 ng of genomic DNA, equivalent to about 30,000 T cell genomes, went into each replicate PCR. The purified libraries were quantified using a Qubit 3.0 fluorometer, sized with a Bioanalyzer 2100, and then quantified again using the KAPA Library Quantification kit. A separate single-read 150-cycle Illumina NextSeq 550 flow cell was used to sequence each immunoSEQ 96-well plate. The authors' analysis ran thus. The immunoSEQ output contained only junctional sequences without quality scores, so filtering could not match that applied to full-length reads. To assign V/J genes and CDR3, sequences were annotated using PyIR, a Python wrapper for IgBLAST v1.9, with IMGT germline references. Any read was removed if the V/J assignment was weak (E-value above 1e-6), the CDR3 was missing, or the read contained stop codons, out-of-frame junctions, or ambiguous translated residues. V3J clonotypes were defined as sequences sharing the same inferred V gene, J gene, and CDR3 amino acid sequence. To compute the percentage overlap between repertoires, the number of shared unique clonotypes was divided by the size of the smaller repertoire. Three approaches were used to assess repertoire richness: RTK rarefaction, the Chao1 estimator, and Recon v2.1 estimates of unobserved clonotypes. For all TCRbeta clonotypes obtained by the gDNA method from a few donors, generation probabilities were computed with OLGA. TCRdb obtained this table from immuneACCESS and retained in-frame rearrangements with V and J assigned. These tables miss some clones; where compared with another copy, unresolved V genes account for less than half of the shortfall, and the remainder is unexplained. That table supplies the V and J calls and clone size; D and trimming were determined from the DNA. This sample gives almost 700,000 clones in total; about 90% of them show up just once. Roughly 24% of the sample is held by the ten biggest clonotypes.

A remark on this clone: It has no known antigen specificity. No much larger clonotype is one base removed from it; base qualities were not supplied.

General study outcomes and caveats: Roughly 5% of naive CD4, 3% to 4% of naive CD8, approximately 2.2% of memory CD4, and 0.4% of memory CD8 clonotypes were shared across several donors. Naive subsets generally had larger estimated clonotype richness than memory subsets. Compared with non-shared clonotypes, the clonotypes found in all four sorted-subset donors had higher generation probabilities. Pairwise subsampling indicated that sequencing depth was expected to affect the degree of clonotype sharing among donors. Rarefaction of sorted-subset datasets indicated incomplete sequencing despite the large sequencing depth. Because the study included a small number of donors, the genetic and exposure-history diversity represented was limited. Sampling was restricted to blood, and TCR repertoires in tissues likely differ from the TCR repertoires found in blood.

At the junction V is shortened by 5 bases and J by 5 bases, with 14 bases in between. The CDR3 covers 14 residues, taking in both the cysteine and the phenylalanine. The only DNA kept is the CDR3, 42 bases in frame from the first base. CDR1 and CDR2 are read off the germline V gene as SGDLS and YYNGEE. CD8 naive samples consisted of CD45RO-negative cells that were positively selected for CCR7, yielding a CD45RA+CCR7+ population without TemRA cells. Healthy HIV-negative adults with no recently reported acute infections or vaccinations were included as donors. All donors were Caucasian adults living in Nashville, Tennessee, USA. Blood was collected by leukapheresis, and PBMCs were isolated by Ficoll-Histopaque density gradient centrifugation and then cryopreserved in liquid nitrogen vapor phase. Purity and quantity of every magnetically sorted T cell population were checked by analytical flow cytometry. From each sorted fraction, genomic DNA was isolated and quantified by UV absorbance on a Nanodrop 2000c.

The chain uses TRBV9 and TRBJ2-1; TRBD2 could be the D gene, as 5 bases match. Sequencing was done on a sample of naive CD8+ T cells sorted from blood. The sample's cell subset or site label is to be understood as: CD45RA+CCR7+. The sequence was collected from a man younger than 45 in good health. In nucleotides, the sequence is TGTGCCAGCAGTGTTACTAGTCCTGACAATGAGCAGTTCTTC. It translates to CASSVTSPDNEQFF.